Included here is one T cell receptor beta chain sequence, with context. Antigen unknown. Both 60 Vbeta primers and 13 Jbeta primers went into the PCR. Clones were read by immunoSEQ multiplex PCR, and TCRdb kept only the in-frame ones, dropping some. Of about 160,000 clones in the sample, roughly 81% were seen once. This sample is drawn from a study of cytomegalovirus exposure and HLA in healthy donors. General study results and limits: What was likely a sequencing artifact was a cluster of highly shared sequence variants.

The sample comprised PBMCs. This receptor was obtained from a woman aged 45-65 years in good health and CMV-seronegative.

For the CDR3, the DNA is TGTGCCAGCAGCCAAGATTTTTATACGGTGGGGCGGGGTAATGAAAAACTGTTTTTT. It translates to CASSQDFYTVGRGNEKLFF. V gene TRBV4-2 combines with J gene TRBJ1-4; TRBD1 might be the D (5 bases). Germline V CDR1 and CDR2: LGHNA, YNFKEQ. With 0 bases removed from V and 4 bases from J, the gap between germline ends came to 21 bases. The CDR3 consists of 19 residues.